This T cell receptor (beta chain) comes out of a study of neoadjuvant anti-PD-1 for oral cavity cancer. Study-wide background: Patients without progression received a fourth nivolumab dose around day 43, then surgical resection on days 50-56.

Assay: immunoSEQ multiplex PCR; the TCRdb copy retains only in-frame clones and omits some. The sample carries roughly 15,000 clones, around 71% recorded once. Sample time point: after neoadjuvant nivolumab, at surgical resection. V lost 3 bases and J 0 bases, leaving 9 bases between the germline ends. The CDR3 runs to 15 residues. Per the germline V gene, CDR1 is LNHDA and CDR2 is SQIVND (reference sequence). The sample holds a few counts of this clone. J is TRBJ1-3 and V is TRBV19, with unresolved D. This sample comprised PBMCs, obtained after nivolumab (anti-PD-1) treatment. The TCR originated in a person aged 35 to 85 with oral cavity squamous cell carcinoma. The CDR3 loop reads CASSIGRVSGNTIYF. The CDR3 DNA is TGTGCCAGTAGTATCGGCAGAGTCTCTGGAAACACCATATATTTT.